This is a list of T cell receptor beta chains from one sample in a study of persistence of HIV-infected CD4 T cells. Their target antigens are unknown. Clones were sequenced by immunoSEQ multiplex PCR, and TCRdb holds only the in-frame ones, with some missing. Here the sample spans 15,000 to 20,000 clones, 65% being singletons. The material sequenced was CD4+ T cells sorted from PBMCs after approximately 19-hour stimulation, taken from a patient who received antiretroviral therapy. The origin of the receptors is an adult woman with HIV who was CMV-seropositive. Each CDR3 is given with its conserved first and last residue. D genes are given only for firm matches. Size tells how often a clone was seen (once, few, many) or the class of an expanded clone, and some rows leave it out.

CDR3aa: CASSPRLSTDTQYF
CDR3nt: TGTGCCAGTAGTCCCCGACTGAGCACAGATACGCAGTATTTT
abundance: -
j_gene: TRBJ2-3
v_gene: TRBV19
d_gene: -

CDR3aa: CASSPEGVRGETQYF
CDR3nt: TGCGCCAGCAGCCCGGAAGGAGTCCGGGGAGAGACCCAGTACTTC
abundance: -
j_gene: TRBJ2-5
v_gene: TRBV5-1
d_gene: -

CDR3aa: CASKAVQESNQPQHF
CDR3nt: TGTGCCAGCAAAGCCGTACAGGAGAGCAATCAGCCCCAGCATTTT
abundance: -
j_gene: TRBJ1-5
v_gene: TRBV6-5
d_gene: -

CDR3aa: CASRSDRGPAFF
CDR3nt: TGTGCCAGCAGGTCGGACAGGGGGCCAGCTTTCTTT
abundance: -
j_gene: TRBJ1-1
v_gene: TRBV2
d_gene: TRBD1

CDR3aa: CAISDGRGVGNGELFF
CDR3nt: TGTGCCATCAGTGACGGCAGGGGGGTTGGTAACGGGGAGCTGTTTTTT
abundance: -
j_gene: TRBJ2-2
v_gene: TRBV10-3
d_gene: -

CDR3aa: CASSHQGSLAKNIQYF
CDR3nt: TGTGCCAGCAGCCACCAGGGTTCTCTAGCCAAAAACATTCAGTACTTC
abundance: -
j_gene: TRBJ2-4
v_gene: TRBV11-1
d_gene: -

CDR3aa: CASSLVKDTQYF
CDR3nt: TGTGCCAGCAGTTTGGTGAAAGATACGCAGTATTTT
abundance: -
j_gene: TRBJ2-3
v_gene: TRBV12-3/TRBV12-4
d_gene: -

CDR3aa: CAWRRGKDTEAFF
CDR3nt: TGTGCCTGGAGGCGGGGGAAGGACACTGAAGCTTTCTTT
abundance: -
j_gene: TRBJ1-1
v_gene: TRBV30
d_gene: -

CDR3aa: CASSFAGGGGAGNEQFF
CDR3nt: TGCGCCAGCAGCTTCGCGGGCGGCGGGGGGGCAGGCAATGAGCAGTTCTTC
abundance: once
j_gene: TRBJ2-1
v_gene: TRBV5-1
d_gene: TRBD2

CDR3aa: CASSWTGTGNTGELFF
CDR3nt: TGCGCCAGCAGCTGGACCGGGACAGGGAACACCGGGGAGCTGTTTTTT
abundance: medium-sized
j_gene: TRBJ2-2
v_gene: TRBV5-1
d_gene: TRBD1

CDR3aa: CASSLAVGDYNEQFF
CDR3nt: TGCGCCAGCAGCTTGGCCGTAGGGGATTACAATGAGCAGTTCTTC
abundance: -
j_gene: TRBJ2-1
v_gene: TRBV5-1
d_gene: -

CDR3aa: CASSLPGQGRNIQYF
CDR3nt: TGTGCCAGCAGTCTACCGGGACAGGGCCGAAACATTCAGTACTTC
abundance: -
j_gene: TRBJ2-4
v_gene: TRBV28
d_gene: TRBD1

CDR3aa: CASSGRGTSGYTF
CDR3nt: TGTGCCAGCAGTGGCAGAGGGACTTCTGGCTACACCTTC
abundance: once
j_gene: TRBJ1-2
v_gene: TRBV2
d_gene: -

CDR3aa: CASSLAGTEKLFF
CDR3nt: TGTGCCAGCAGTTTAGCCGGGACAGAAAAACTGTTTTTT
abundance: -
j_gene: TRBJ1-4
v_gene: TRBV12-3/TRBV12-4
d_gene: -

CDR3aa: CASSIGANVLTF
CDR3nt: TGTGCCAGCAGTATCGGGGCCAACGTCCTGACTTTC
abundance: few
j_gene: TRBJ2-6
v_gene: TRBV12-3/TRBV12-4
d_gene: -

CDR3aa: CASSEVWGAYGYTF
CDR3nt: TGTGCCAGCAGTGAAGTTTGGGGAGCCTATGGCTACACCTTC
abundance: -
j_gene: TRBJ1-2
v_gene: TRBV6-1
d_gene: -

CDR3aa: CASSSRTGSAEAFF
CDR3nt: TGTGCCAGCAGTTCTCGGACAGGGAGCGCTGAAGCTTTCTTT
abundance: -
j_gene: TRBJ1-1
v_gene: TRBV2
d_gene: TRBD1

CDR3aa: CASSMNTEAFF
CDR3nt: TGTGCCAGCAGTATGAACACTGAAGCTTTCTTT
abundance: -
j_gene: TRBJ1-1
v_gene: TRBV12-3/TRBV12-4
d_gene: -

CDR3aa: CAIKTNYGYTF
CDR3nt: TGTGCCATCAAGACTAACTATGGCTACACCTTC
abundance: -
j_gene: TRBJ1-2
v_gene: TRBV10-3
d_gene: -

CDR3aa: CASSPAASGNTGELFF
CDR3nt: TGCGCCAGCAGCCCAGCAGCTAGCGGGAACACCGGGGAGCTGTTTTTT
abundance: -
j_gene: TRBJ2-2
v_gene: TRBV5-1
d_gene: TRBD2

CDR3aa: CASSRTSGALGGDTQYF
CDR3nt: TGTGCCAGCAGCCGGACTAGCGGTGCCCTTGGGGGAGATACGCAGTATTTT
abundance: -
j_gene: TRBJ2-3
v_gene: TRBV9
d_gene: TRBD2

CDR3aa: CASSVGRGGTEAFF
CDR3nt: TGTGCCAGCAGTGTAGGACGAGGTGGCACTGAAGCTTTCTTT
abundance: -
j_gene: TRBJ1-1
v_gene: TRBV2
d_gene: -

CDR3aa: CASSDEGTGGGYEQYF
CDR3nt: TGCGCCAGCAGCGATGAGGGGACAGGGGGCGGCTACGAGCAGTACTTC
abundance: -
j_gene: TRBJ2-7
v_gene: TRBV5-1
d_gene: TRBD1

CDR3aa: CASSRDNSPLHF
CDR3nt: TGTGCCAGCAGTAGGGATAATTCACCCCTCCACTTT
abundance: -
j_gene: TRBJ1-6
v_gene: TRBV6-2/TRBV6-3
d_gene: -

CDR3aa: CASSPLRQGPVPSGNTIYF
CDR3nt: TGTGCCAGCTCACCACTGAGACAGGGGCCCGTACCCTCTGGAAACACCATATATTTT
abundance: once
j_gene: TRBJ1-3
v_gene: TRBV18
d_gene: TRBD1

CDR3aa: CASSEEINGYTF
CDR3nt: TGTGCCAGCAGTGAAGAAATAAATGGCTACACCTTC
abundance: -
j_gene: TRBJ1-2
v_gene: TRBV2
d_gene: -

CDR3aa: CASSLGYGANVLTF
CDR3nt: TGTGCCAGCAGCCTCGGGTACGGGGCCAACGTCCTGACTTTC
abundance: -
j_gene: TRBJ2-6
v_gene: TRBV7-9
d_gene: -

CDR3aa: CASSGSRQRNTGELFF
CDR3nt: TGTGCCAGCAGTGGTTCGAGACAGAGGAACACCGGGGAGCTGTTTTTT
abundance: few
j_gene: TRBJ2-2
v_gene: TRBV2
d_gene: -

CDR3aa: CASDGTGTEKLFF
CDR3nt: TGTGCTAGTGACGGGACAGGGACTGAAAAACTGTTTTTT
abundance: -
j_gene: TRBJ1-4
v_gene: TRBV12-5
d_gene: TRBD1

CDR3aa: CASSATDSNYGYTF
CDR3nt: TGCGCCAGCAGCGCGACAGACTCTAACTATGGCTACACCTTC
abundance: -
j_gene: TRBJ1-2
v_gene: TRBV5-1
d_gene: -

CDR3aa: CATSRDITYEQYF
CDR3nt: TGTGCCACCAGCAGGGACATTACCTACGAGCAGTACTTC
abundance: -
j_gene: TRBJ2-7
v_gene: TRBV15
d_gene: -

CDR3aa: CASGDSWGPRGGELFF
CDR3nt: TGTGCCAGCGGCGATTCATGGGGGCCTCGTGGCGGGGAGCTGTTTTTT
abundance: -
j_gene: TRBJ2-2
v_gene: TRBV9
d_gene: -